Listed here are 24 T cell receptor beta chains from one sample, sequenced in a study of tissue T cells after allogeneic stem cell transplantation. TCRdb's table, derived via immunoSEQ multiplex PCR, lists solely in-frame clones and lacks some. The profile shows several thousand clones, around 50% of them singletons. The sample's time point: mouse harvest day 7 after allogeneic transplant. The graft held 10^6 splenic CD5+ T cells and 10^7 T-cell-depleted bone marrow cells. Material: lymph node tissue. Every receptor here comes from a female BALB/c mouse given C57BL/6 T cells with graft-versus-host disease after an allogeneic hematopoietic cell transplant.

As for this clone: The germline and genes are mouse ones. CDR3 protein: CASSLTGGSYEQYF. Incomplete CDR3 DNA: TGTGCCAGCAGTCTGACTGGGGGATCCTATGAACAGTAC. The chain has TRBV26 and TRBJ2-7, with 8 bases aligning to TRBD2. The sequence runs out 1 residue before the end of the CDR3; the remainder is reconstructed from the germline J gene. The CDR3 has 14 amino acids. Germline V gives CDR1 KGHPV, CDR2 FQNQEV (reference sequence). J lost 1 base, V lost 2 bases, and 1 base had no gene match.

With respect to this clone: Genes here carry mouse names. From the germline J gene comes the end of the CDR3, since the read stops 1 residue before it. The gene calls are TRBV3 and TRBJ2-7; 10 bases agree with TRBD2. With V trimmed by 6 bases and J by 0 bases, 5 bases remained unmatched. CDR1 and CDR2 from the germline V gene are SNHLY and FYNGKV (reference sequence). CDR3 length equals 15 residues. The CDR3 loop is CASSRTGGSSYEQYF. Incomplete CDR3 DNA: TGTGCCAGCAGTCGGACTGGGGGTAGCTCCTATGAACAGTAC.

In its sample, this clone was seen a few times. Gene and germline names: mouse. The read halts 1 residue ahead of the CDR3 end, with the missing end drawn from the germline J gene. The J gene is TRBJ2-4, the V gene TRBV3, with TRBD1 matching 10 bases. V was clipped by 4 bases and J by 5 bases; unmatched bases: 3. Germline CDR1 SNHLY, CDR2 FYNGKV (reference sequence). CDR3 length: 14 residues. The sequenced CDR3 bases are TGTGCCAGCAGCTGGGGACAGGGGAGAAACACCTTGTAC. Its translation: CASSWGQGRNTLY. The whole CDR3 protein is CASSWGQGRNTLYF.

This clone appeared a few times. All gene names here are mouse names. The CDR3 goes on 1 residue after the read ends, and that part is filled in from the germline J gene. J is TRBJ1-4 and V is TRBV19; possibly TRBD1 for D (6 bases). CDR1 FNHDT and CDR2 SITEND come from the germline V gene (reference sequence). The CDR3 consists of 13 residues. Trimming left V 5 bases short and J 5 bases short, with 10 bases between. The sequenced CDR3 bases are TGTGCCAGCAGGGACAGAAAAAACGAAAGATTATTT. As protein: CASRDRKNERLF. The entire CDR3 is CASRDRKNERLFF.

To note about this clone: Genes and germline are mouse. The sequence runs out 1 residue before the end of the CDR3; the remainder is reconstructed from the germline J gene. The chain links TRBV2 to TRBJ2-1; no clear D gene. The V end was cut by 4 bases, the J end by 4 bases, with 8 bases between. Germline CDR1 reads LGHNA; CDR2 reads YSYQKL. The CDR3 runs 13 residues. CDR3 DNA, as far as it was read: TGTGCCAGCAGCCTAAGGCAGTATGCTGAGCAGTTC. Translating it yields CASSLRQYAEQF. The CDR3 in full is CASSLRQYAEQFF.

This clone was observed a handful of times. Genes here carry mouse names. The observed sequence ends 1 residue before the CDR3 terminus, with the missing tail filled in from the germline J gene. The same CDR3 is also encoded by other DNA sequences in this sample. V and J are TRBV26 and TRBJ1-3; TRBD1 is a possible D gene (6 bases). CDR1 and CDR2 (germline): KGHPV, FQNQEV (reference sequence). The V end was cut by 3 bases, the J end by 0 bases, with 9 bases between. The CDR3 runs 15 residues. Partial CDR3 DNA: TGTGCCAGCAGTCTCGGGACAAATTCTGGAAATACGCTCTAT. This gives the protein CASSLGTNSGNTLY. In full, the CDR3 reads CASSLGTNSGNTLYF.

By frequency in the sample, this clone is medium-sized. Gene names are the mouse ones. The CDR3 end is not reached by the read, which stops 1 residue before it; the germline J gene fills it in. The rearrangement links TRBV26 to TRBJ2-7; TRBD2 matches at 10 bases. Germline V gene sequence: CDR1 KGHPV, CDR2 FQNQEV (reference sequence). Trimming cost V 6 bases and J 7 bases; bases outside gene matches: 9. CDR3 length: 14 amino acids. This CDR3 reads CASSRPGGAGEQYF. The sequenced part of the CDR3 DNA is TGTGCCAGCAGCCGCCCTGGGGGGGCAGGAGAACAGTAC.

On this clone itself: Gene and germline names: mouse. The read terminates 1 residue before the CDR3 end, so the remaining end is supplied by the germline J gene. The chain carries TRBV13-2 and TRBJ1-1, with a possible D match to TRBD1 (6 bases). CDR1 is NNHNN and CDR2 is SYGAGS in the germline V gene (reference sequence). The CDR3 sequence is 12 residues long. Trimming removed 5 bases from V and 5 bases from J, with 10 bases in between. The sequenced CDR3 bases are TGTGCCAGCGGAACAGGGTTGACAGAAGTCTTC. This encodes CASGTGLTEVF. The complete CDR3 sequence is CASGTGLTEVFF.

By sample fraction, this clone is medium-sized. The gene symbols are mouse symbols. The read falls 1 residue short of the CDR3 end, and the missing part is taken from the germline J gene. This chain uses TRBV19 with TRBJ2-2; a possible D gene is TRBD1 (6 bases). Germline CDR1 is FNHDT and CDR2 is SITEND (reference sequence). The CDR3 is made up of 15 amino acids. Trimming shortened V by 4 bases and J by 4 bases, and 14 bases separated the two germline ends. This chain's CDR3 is CASSWDKPTTGQLYF. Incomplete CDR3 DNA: TGTGCCAGCAGTTGGGACAAACCAACCACCGGGCAGCTCTAC. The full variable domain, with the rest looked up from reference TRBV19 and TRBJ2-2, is GGIITQTPKFLIGQEGQKLTLKCQQNFNHDTMYWYRQDSGKGLRLIYYSITENDLQKGDLSEGYDASREKKSSFSLTVTSAQKNEMAVFLCASSWDKPTTGQLYFGEGSKLTVL.

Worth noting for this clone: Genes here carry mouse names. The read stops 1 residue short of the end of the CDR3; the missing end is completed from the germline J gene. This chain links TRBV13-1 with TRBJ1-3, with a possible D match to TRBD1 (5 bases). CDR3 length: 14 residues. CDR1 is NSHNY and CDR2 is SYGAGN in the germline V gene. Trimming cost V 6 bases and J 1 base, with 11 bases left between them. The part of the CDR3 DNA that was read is TGTGCCAGCACTCCGACAGAATCTGGAAATACGCTCTAT. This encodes CASTPTESGNTLY. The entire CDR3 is CASTPTESGNTLYF.

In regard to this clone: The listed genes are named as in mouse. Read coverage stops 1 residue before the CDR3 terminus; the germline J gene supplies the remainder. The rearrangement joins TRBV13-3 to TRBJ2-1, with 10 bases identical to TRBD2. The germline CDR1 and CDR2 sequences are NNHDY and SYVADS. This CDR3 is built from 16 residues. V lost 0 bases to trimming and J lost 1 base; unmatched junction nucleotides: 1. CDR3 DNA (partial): TGTGCCAGCAGTGATGCCTGGGGGGGCAACTATGCTGAGCAGTTC. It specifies CASSDAWGGNYAEQF. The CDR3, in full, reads CASSDAWGGNYAEQFF.

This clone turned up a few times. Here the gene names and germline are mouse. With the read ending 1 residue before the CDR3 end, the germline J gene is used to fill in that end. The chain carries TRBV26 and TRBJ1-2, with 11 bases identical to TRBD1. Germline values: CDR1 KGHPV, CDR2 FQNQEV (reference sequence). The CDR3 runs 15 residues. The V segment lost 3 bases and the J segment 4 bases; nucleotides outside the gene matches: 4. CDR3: CASSLGTGGGSDYTF. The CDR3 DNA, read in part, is TGTGCCAGCAGTCTCGGGACAGGGGGGGGCTCCGACTACACC.

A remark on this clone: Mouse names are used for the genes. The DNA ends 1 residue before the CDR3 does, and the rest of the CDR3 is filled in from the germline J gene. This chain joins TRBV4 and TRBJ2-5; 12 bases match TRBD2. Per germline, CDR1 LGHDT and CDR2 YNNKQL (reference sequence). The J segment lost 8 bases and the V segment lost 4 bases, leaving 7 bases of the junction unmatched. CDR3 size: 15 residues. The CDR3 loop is CASSLTGGALGTQYF. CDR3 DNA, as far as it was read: TGTGCCAGCAGCTTGACTGGGGGGGCGCTGGGCACCCAGTAC.

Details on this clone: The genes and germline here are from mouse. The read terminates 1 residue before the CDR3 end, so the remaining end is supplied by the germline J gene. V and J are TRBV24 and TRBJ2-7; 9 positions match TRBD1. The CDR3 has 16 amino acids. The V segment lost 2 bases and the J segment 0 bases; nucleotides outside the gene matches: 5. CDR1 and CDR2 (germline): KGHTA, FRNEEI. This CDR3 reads CASSLPMDRGSYEQYF. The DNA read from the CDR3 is TGTGCCAGCAGTCTGCCCATGGACAGGGGCTCCTATGAACAGTAC.

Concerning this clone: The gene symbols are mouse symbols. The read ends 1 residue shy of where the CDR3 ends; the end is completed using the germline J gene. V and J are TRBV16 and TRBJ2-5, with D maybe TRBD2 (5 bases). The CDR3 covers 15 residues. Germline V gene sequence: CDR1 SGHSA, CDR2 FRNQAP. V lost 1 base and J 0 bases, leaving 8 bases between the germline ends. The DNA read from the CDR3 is TGTGCAAGCAGCTTAGCCTGGGCTAACCAAGACACCCAGTAC. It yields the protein CASSLAWANQDTQY. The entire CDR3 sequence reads CASSLAWANQDTQYF.

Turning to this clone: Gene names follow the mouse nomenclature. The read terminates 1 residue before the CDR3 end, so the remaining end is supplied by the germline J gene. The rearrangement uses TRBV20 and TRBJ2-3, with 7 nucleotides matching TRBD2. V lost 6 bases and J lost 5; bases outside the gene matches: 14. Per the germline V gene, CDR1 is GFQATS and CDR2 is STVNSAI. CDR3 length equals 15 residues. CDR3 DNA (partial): TGTGGTGCCCCCCCCGGATGGGGGGAAGTAGAAACGCTGTAT. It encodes CGAPPGWGEVETLY. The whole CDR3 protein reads CGAPPGWGEVETLYF.

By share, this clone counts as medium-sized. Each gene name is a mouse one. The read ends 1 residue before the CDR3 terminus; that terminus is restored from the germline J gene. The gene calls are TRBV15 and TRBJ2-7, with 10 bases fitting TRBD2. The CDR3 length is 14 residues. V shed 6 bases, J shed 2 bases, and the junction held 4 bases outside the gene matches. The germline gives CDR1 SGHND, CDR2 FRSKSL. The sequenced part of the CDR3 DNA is TGTGCCAGCAGCCGAACTGGGGGGGCCTATGAACAGTAC. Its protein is CASSRTGGAYEQY. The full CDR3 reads CASSRTGGAYEQYF.

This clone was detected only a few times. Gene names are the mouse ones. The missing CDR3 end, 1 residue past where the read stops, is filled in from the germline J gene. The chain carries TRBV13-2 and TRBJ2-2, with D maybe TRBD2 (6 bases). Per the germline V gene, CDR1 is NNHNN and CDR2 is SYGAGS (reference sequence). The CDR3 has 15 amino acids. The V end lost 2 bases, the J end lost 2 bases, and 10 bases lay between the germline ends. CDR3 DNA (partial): TGTGCCAGCGGTGACAGACTGGCGAACACCGGGCAGCTCTAC. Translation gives CASGDRLANTGQLY. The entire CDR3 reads CASGDRLANTGQLYF.

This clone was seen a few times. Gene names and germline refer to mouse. The CDR3 reads CASSFTDSGNTLYF. CDR3 DNA, as far as it was read: TGTGCAAGCAGCTTTACAGATTCTGGAAATACGCTCTAT. The chain uses TRBV16 and TRBJ1-3; D is uncertain. The sequenced fragment ends 1 residue before the CDR3 boundary, so the rest is inferred from the germline J gene. Trimming shortened V by 3 bases and J by 0 bases, and 6 bases separated the two germline ends. CDR1 and CDR2 from the germline V gene are SGHSA and FRNQAP. The CDR3 spans 14 residues. Combining the CDR3 with reference TRBV16 and TRBJ1-3 gives the whole variable domain NAGVIQTPRHKVTGKGQEATLWCEPISGHSAVFWYRQTIVQGLEFLTYFRNQAPIDDSGMPKERFSAQMPNQSHSTLKIQSTQPQDSAVYLCASSFTDSGNTLYFGEGSRLIVV.

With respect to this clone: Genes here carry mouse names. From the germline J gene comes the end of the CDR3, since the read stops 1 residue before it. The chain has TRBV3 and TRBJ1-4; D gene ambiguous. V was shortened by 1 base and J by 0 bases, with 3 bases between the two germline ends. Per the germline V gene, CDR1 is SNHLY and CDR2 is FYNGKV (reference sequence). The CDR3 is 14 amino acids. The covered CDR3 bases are TGTGCCAGCAGCTTAGGGATTTCCAACGAAAGATTATTT. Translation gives CASSLGISNERLF. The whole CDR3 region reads CASSLGISNERLFF.

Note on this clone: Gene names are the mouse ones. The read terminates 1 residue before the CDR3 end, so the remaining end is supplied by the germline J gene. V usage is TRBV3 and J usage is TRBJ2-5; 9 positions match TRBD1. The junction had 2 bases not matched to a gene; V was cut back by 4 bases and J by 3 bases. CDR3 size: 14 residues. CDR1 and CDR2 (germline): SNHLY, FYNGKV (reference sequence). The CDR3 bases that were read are TGTGCCAGCAGCTCGACAGGGGGACAAGACACCCAGTAC. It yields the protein CASSSTGGQDTQY. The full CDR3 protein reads CASSSTGGQDTQYF.

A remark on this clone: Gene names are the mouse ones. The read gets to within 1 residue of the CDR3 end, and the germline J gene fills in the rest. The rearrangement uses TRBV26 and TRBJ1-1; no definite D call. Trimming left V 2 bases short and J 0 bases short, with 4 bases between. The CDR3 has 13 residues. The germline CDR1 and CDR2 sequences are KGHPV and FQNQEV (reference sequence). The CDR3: CASSLGSNTEVFF. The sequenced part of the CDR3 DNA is TGTGCCAGCAGTCTGGGGTCAAACACAGAAGTCTTC. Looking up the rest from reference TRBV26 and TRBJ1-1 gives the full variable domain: NSKVIQTPRYLVKGQGQKAKMRCIPEKGHPVVFWYQQNKNNEFKFLINFQNQEVLQQIDMTEKRFSAECPSNSPCSLEIQSSEAGDSALYLCASSLGSNTEVFFGKGTRLTVV.

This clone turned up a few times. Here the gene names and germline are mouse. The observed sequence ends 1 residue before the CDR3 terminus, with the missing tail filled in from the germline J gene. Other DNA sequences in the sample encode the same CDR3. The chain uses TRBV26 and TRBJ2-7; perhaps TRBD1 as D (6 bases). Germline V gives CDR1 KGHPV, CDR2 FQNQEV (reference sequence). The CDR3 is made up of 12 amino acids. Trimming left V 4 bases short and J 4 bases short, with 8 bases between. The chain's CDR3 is CASSQGQYEQYF. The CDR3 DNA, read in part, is TGTGCCAGCAGTCAGGGACAATATGAACAGTAC.

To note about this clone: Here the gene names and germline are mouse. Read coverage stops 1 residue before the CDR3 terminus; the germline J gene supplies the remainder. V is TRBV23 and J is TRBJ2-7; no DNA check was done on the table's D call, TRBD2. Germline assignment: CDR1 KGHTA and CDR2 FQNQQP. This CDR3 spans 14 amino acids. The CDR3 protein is CSSSRRDWGYEQYF. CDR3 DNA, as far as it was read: TGCTCCAGCAGTCGCCGGGACTGGGGGTATGAACAGTAC.